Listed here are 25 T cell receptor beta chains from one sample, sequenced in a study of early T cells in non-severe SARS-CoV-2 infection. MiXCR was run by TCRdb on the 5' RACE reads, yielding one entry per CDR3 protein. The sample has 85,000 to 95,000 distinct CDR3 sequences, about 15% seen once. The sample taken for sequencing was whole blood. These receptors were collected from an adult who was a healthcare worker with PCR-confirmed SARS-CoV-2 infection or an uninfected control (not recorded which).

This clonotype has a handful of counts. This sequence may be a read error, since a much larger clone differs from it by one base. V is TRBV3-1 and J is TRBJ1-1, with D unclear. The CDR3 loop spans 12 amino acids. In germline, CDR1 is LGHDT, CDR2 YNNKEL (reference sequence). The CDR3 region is CASSLGRTEVFF. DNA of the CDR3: TGTGCCAGCAGCCTAGGTAGGACTGAAGTTTTCTTT.

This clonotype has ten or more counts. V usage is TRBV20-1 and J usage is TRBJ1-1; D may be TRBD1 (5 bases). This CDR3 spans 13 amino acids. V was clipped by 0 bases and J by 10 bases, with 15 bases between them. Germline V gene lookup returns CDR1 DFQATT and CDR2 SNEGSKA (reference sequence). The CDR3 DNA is TGCAGTGCTAGAGATGGGGACCCTCACCCAGCTTTCTTT. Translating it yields CSARDGDPHPAFF.

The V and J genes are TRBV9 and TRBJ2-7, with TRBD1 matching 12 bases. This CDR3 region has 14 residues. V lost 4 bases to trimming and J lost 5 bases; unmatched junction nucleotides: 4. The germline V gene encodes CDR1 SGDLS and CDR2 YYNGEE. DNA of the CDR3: TGTGCCAGCAGCTTCAGGGACAGGGGGCACGAGCAGTACGTC. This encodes CASSFRDRGHEQYV.

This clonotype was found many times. In DNA, the CDR3 is TGTGCCAGCAGTTTCGCCCCCGGGGGTGGAAACACCATATATTTT. This translates into CASSFAPGGGNTIYF. J is TRBJ1-3 and V is TRBV12-3 or TRBV12-4; tentative D call: TRBD1 (5 bases). V was shortened by 3 bases and J by 3 bases, with 12 bases between the two germline ends. The CDR3 has 15 residues.

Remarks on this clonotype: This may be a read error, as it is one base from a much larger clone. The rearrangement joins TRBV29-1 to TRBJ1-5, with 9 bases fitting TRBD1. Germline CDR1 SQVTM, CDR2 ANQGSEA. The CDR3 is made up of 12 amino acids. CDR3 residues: CSVRTGDQPRHF. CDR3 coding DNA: TGCAGCGTCAGGACAGGGGATCAGCCCCGGCATTTT.

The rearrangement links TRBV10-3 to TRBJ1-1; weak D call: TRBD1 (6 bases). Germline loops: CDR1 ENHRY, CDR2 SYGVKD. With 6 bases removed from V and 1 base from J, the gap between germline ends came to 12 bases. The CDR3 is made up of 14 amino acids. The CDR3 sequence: CAISDTQGNTEAFF. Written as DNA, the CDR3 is TGTGCCATCAGCGATACACAGGGGAACACTGAAGCTTTCTTT.

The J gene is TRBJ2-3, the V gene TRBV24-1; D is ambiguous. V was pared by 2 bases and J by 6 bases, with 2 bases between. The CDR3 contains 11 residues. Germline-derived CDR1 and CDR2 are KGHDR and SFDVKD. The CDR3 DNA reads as TGTGCCACCAGTGATTGGGATACGCAGTATTTT. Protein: CATSDWDTQYF.

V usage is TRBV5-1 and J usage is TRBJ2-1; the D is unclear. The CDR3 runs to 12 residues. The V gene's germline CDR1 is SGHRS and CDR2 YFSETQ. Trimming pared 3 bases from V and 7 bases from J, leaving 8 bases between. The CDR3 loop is CASSSYWNEQFF. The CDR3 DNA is TGCGCCAGCAGCTCCTATTGGAATGAGCAGTTCTTC. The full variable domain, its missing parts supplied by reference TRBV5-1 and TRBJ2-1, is KAGVTQTPRYLIKTRGQQVTLSCSPISGHRSVSWYQQTPGQGLQFLFEYFSETQRNKGNFPGRFSGRQFSNSRSEMNVSTLELGDSALYLCASSSYWNEQFFGPGTRLTVL.

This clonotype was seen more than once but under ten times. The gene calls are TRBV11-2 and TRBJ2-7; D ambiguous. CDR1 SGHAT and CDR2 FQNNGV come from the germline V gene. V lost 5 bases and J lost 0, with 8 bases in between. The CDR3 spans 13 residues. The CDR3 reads CASSALDSYEQYV. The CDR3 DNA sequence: TGTGCCAGCAGCGCCTTGGACTCCTACGAGCAGTACGTC.

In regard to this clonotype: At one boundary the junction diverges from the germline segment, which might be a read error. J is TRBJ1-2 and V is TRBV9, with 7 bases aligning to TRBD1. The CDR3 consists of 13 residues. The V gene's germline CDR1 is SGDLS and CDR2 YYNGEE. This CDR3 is CASSVLSRTGLAF. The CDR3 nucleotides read TGTGCCAGCAGCGTACTGAGTCGGACAGGCCTCGCCTTC.

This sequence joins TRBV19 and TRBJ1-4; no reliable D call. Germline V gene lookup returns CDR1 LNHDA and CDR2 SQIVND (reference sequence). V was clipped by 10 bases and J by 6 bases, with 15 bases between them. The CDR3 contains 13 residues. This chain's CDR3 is CATQRVLHEKLFF. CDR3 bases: TGTGCCACCCAACGGGTACTACATGAAAAACTGTTTTTT.

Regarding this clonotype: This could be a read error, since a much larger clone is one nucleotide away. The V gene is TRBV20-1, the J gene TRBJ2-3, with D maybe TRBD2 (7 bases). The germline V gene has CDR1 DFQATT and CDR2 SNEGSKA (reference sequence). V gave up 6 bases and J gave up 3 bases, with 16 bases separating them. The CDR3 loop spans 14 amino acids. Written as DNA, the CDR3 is TGCAGTGCAAGACTAGAGGGGGGGACAGATACGCAGTATTTT. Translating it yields CSARLEGGTDTQYF.

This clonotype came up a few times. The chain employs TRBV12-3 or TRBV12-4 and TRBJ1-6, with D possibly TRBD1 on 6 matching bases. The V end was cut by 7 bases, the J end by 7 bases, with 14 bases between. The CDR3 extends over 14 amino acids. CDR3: CASTNGGRNSPLHF. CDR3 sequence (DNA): TGTGCCAGCACCAATGGGGGCCGCAATTCACCCCTCCACTTT.

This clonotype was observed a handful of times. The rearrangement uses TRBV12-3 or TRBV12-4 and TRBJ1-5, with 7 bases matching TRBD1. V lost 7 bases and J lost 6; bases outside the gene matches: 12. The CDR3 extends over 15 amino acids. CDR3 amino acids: CASTSGGGHGQPQHF. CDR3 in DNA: TGTGCCAGCACCTCTGGAGGGGGCCATGGTCAGCCCCAGCATTTT.

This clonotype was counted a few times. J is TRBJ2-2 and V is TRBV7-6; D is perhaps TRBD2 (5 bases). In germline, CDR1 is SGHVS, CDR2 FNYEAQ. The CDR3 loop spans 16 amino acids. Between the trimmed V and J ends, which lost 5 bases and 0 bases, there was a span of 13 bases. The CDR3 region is CASSPRRGPNTGELFF. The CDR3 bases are TGTGCCAGCAGCCCCCGGCGCGGGCCGAACACCGGGGAGCTGTTTTTT. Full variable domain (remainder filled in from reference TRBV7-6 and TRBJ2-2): GAGVSQSPRYKVTKRGQDVALRCDPISGHVSLYWYRQALGQGPEFLTYFNYEAQQDKSGLPNDRFSAERPEGSISTLTIQRTEQRDSAMYRCASSPRRGPNTGELFFGEGSRLTVL.

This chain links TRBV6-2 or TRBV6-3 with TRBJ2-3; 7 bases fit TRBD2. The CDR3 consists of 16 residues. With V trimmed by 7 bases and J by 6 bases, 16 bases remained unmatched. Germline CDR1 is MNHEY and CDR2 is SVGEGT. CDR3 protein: CASTLTGFGLVDTQYF. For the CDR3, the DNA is TGTGCCAGCACCCTTACGGGATTCGGACTAGTGGATACGCAGTATTTT.

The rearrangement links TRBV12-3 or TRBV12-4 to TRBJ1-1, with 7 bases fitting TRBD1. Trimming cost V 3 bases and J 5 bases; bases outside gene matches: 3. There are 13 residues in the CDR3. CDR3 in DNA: TGTGCCAGCAGTTTTGACAGGGTAACTGAAGCTTTCTTT. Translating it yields CASSFDRVTEAFF.

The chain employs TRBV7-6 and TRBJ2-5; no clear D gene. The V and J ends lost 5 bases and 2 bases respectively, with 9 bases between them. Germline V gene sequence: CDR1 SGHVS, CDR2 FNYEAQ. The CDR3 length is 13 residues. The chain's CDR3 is CASSPVGQETQYF. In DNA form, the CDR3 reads TGTGCCAGCAGCCCCGTTGGGCAAGAGACCCAGTACTTC.

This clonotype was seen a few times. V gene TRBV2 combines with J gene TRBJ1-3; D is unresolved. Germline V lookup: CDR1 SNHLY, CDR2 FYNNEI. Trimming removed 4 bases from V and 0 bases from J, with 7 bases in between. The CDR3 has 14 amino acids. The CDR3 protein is CASSATDSGNTIYF. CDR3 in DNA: TGTGCCAGCAGTGCGACCGACTCTGGAAACACCATATATTTT.

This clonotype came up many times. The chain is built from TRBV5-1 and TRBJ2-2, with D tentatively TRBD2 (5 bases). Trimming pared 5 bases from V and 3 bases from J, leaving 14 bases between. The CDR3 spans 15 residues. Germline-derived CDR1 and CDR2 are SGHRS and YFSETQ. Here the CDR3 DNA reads TGCGCCAGCAGTGGAAATCCCGGGGACACCGGGGAGCTGTTTTTT. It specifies CASSGNPGDTGELFF.

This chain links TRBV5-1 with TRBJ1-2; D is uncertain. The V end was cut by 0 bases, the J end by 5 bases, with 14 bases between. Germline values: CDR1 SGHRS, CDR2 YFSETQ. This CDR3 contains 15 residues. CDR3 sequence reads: CASSLERASVYGYTF. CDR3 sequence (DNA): TGCGCCAGCAGCTTGGAGCGTGCTTCAGTATATGGCTACACCTTC.

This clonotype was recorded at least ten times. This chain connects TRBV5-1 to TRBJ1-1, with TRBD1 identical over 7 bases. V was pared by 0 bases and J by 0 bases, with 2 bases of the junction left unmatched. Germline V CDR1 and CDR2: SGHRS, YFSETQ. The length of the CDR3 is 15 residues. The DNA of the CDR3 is TGCGCCAGCAGCTTGGCGGGACAGCTGAACACTGAAGCTTTCTTT. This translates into CASSLAGQLNTEAFF.

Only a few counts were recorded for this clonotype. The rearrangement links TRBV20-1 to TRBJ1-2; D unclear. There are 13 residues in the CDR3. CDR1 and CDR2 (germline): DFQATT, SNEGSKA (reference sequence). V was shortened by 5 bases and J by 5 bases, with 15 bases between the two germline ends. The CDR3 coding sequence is TGCAGTGCTCCCAACACTAGAGGGTATGGCTACACCTTC. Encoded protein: CSAPNTRGYGYTF.

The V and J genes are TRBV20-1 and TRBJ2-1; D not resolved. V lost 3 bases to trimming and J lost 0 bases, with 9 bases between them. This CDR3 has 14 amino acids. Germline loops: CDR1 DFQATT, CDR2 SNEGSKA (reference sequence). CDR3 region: CSARHSSSYNEQFF. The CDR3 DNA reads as TGCAGTGCTAGGCACTCAAGCTCCTACAATGAGCAGTTCTTC.

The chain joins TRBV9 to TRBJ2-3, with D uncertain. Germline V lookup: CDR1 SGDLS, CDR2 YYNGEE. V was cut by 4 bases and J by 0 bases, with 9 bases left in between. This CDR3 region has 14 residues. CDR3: CASSTGTSTDTQYF. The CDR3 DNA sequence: TGTGCCAGCAGCACCGGAACTAGCACAGATACGCAGTATTTT.